Presented here are 4 T cell receptor beta chains from one specimen sequenced in a study of blood T cell repertoires in COVID-19. Profiled with immunoSEQ multiplex PCR; TCRdb holds only in-frame clones, not every one. The sample holds about 260,000 clones, 87% seen once. The sequencing sample was made of peripheral blood. These TCRs come from a woman in her thirties or forties who had recovered from COVID-19.

The V call is TRBV5-1, the J call TRBJ1-2; D might be TRBD1 (5 bases). V lost 4 bases and J 5 bases, leaving 18 bases between the germline ends. CDR3 size: 15 residues. Germline CDR1 SGHRS, CDR2 YFSETQ. CDR3 sequence: CASSRPGQDDYGYTF. CDR3 coding DNA: TGCGCCAGCAGCCGACCCGGACAAGACGATTATGGCTACACCTTC.

J is TRBJ1-6 and V is TRBV12-3 or TRBV12-4, with D perhaps matching TRBD1 (6 bases). V lost 6 bases to trimming and J lost 16 bases, with 16 bases between them. The CDR3 runs to 12 residues. CDR3 in DNA: TGTGCCAGCAGCGTAGCCGGGACAATACTCCACTTT. Translating gives CASSVAGTILHF.

This chain uses TRBV18 with TRBJ1-1; TRBD1 aligns across 9 bases. The CDR3 length is 15 residues. The germline V gene has CDR1 KGHSH and CDR2 LQKENI. With V trimmed by 2 bases and J by 6 bases, 7 bases remained unmatched. Here the CDR3 DNA reads TGTGCCAGCTCACCAATAACAGGGGGCACCGCTGAAGCTTTCTTT. This sequence encodes CASSPITGGTAEAFF.

The chain combines TRBV28 with TRBJ2-5; 8 bases are shared with TRBD2. Looked up from germline, CDR1 is MDHEN and CDR2 is SYDVKM. The CDR3 spans 13 residues. V dropped 6 bases and J dropped 3; count of bases not matched to a gene: 3. The CDR3 reads CASSLLAEETQYF. The CDR3 DNA is TGTGCCAGCAGCCTACTAGCGGAAGAGACCCAGTACTTC.